These 15 T cell receptor beta chains were all obtained from the same sample, sequenced in a study of OX40 agonist ivuxolimab in advanced cancers. Assay: immunoSEQ multiplex PCR; the TCRdb copy retains only in-frame clones and omits some. The sample carries 65,000 to 80,000 clones, 85% to 95% recorded once. This specimen was CD4+ or CD8+ T cells sorted from blood, taken in a trial of the OX40 agonist ivuxolimab. The receptor source for this set is an adult with an advanced solid tumor such as melanoma, head and neck, liver or kidney cancer.

The rearrangement uses TRBV10-2 and TRBJ1-5; D call uncertain. Germline assignment: CDR1 WSHSY and CDR2 SAAADI. This CDR3 spans 10 amino acids. V was trimmed by 9 bases and J by 4 bases, leaving 4 bases between them. CDR3 protein: CASGNQPQHF. The CDR3, as DNA: TGCGCCAGTGGAAATCAGCCCCAGCATTTT.

This rearrangement joins TRBV15 to TRBJ2-7; 8 nucleotides agree with TRBD2. In germline, CDR1 is LNHNV, CDR2 YYDKDF (reference sequence). Trimming removed 4 bases from V and 0 bases from J; junction bases left unmatched: 5. The CDR3 covers 15 residues. The CDR3 DNA is TGTGCCACCAGCACAAGACTAGCGCGCTCCTACGAGCAGTACTTC. This translates into CATSTRLARSYEQYF.

This clone is a singleton in its sample. V and J are TRBV4-1 and TRBJ2-3; D is undetermined. The CDR3 is 14 amino acids. Trimming took 1 base from V and 3 from J, leaving 8 bases between them. Germline V gives CDR1 MGHRA, CDR2 YSYEKL. This CDR3 reads CASSQVSATDTQYF. The CDR3 DNA reads TGCGCCAGCAGCCAAGTCTCAGCGACAGATACGCAGTATTTT.

This chain connects TRBV15 to TRBJ2-7, with 9 bases fitting TRBD2. The CDR3 sequence is 16 residues long. CDR1 and CDR2 from the germline V gene are LNHNV and YYDKDF (reference sequence). Losses at the gene ends were 0 bases for V and 2 bases for J; bases not matched to a gene: 5. CDR3 sequence: CATSRELAGSTYEQYF. The CDR3 DNA reads as TGTGCCACCAGCAGAGAGCTAGCGGGGAGTACCTACGAGCAGTACTTC.

V gene TRBV7-8 combines with J gene TRBJ2-5; no definite D call. This CDR3 has 12 residues. The ends were cut back, 2 bases at V and 5 bases at J, with 6 bases in the middle. CDR1 SGHVS and CDR2 FQNEAQ come from the germline V gene. The CDR3 nucleotides read TGTGCCAGCAGCTTAACTCCCGAGACCCAGTACTTC. This translates into CASSLTPETQYF.

V and J are TRBV6-6 and TRBJ1-1; D gene ambiguous. With 0 bases removed from V and 0 bases from J, the gap between germline ends came to 5 bases. Germline lookup yields CDR1 MNHNY and CDR2 SVGAGI (reference sequence). The CDR3 length is 14 residues. Here the CDR3 reads CASSYSNLNTEAFF. CDR3 nucleotides: TGTGCCAGCAGTTACTCGAACCTGAACACTGAAGCTTTCTTT.

This clone has only a few counts. V gene TRBV6-6 combines with J gene TRBJ1-2; tentative D call: TRBD1 (6 bases). V dropped 3 bases and J dropped 4 bases, with 12 bases sitting between them. The length of the CDR3 is 14 residues. Germline V CDR1 and CDR2: MNHNY, SVGAGI (reference sequence). The CDR3 region has the DNA TGTGCCAGCAGTTATTCAACAGGGCCCTATGGCTACACCTTC. Residues: CASSYSTGPYGYTF.

The chain combines TRBV9 with TRBJ2-5; 8 bases agree with TRBD2. The CDR3 contains 15 residues. V was pared by 0 bases and J by 5 bases, with 6 bases of the junction left unmatched. Germline CDR1 SGDLS, CDR2 YYNGEE. The CDR3 bases are TGTGCCAGCAGCGTAGATGGGACTAGAGGTGAGACCCAGTACTTC. Amino acid sequence: CASSVDGTRGETQYF.

The chain is built from TRBV14 and TRBJ2-7; no clear D. The CDR3 length is 12 residues. Germline V lookup: CDR1 SGHDN, CDR2 FVKESK. V lost 1 base and J 4 bases, leaving 5 bases between the germline ends. CDR3 loop: CASSQVGYEQYF. The CDR3 nucleotides read TGTGCCAGCAGCCAAGTAGGATACGAGCAGTACTTC.

The CDR3 nucleotides are TGTGCCAGCAGCCCCAGTGGACTCACCTACGAGCAGTACTTC. Residues: CASSPSGLTYEQYF. The chain employs TRBV5-6 and TRBJ2-7; tentative D call: TRBD2 (5 bases). Germline CDR1 reads SGHDT; CDR2 reads YYEEEE. V was cut by 4 bases and J by 2 bases, with 13 bases left in between. This CDR3 comprises 14 residues.

V usage is TRBV12-5 and J usage is TRBJ2-2; no definite D call. V shed 0 bases and J shed 3 bases, with 5 bases lying between them. CDR1 and CDR2 from the germline V gene are LGHNT and FRNRAP. The CDR3 extends over 14 amino acids. CDR3 nucleotides: TGTGCTAGTGGTTTGGTACGGGACACCGGGGAGCTGTTTTTT. This codes for CASGLVRDTGELFF. Full variable domain (remainder filled in from reference TRBV12-5 and TRBJ2-2): DARVTQTPRHKVTEMGQEVTMRCQPILGHNTVFWYRQTMMQGLELLAYFRNRAPLDDSGMPKDRFSAEMPDATLATLKIQPSEPRDSAVYFCASGLVRDTGELFFGEGSRLTVL.

The chain combines TRBV6-5 with TRBJ2-7, with TRBD2 matching 12 bases. The CDR3 totals 15 residues. After removal of 5 bases from V and 4 bases from J, the junction contained 6 bases not matched to a gene. Germline CDR1 and CDR2: MNHEY and SVGAGI. For the CDR3, the DNA is TGTGCCAGCAGTCCCGGACTAGCGGGAAAGTACGAGCAGTACTTC. Its protein is CASSPGLAGKYEQYF.

The chain couples TRBV7-8 to TRBJ2-7, with 8 nucleotides matching TRBD1. CDR1 and CDR2 from the germline V gene are SGHVS and FQNEAQ. This CDR3 comprises 16 residues. The V and J ends lost 5 bases and 3 bases, in that order; junction bases with no gene match: 12. The CDR3 DNA is TGTGCCAGCAGCGCAGGACAGGGCACGGGATACTACGAGCAGTACTTC. It encodes CASSAGQGTGYYEQYF.

The chain uses TRBV10-1 and TRBJ2-7; D is uncertain. This CDR3 has 10 residues. V was clipped by 9 bases and J by 3 bases, with 6 bases between them. Per the germline V gene, CDR1 is WNHNN and CDR2 is SYGVQD (reference sequence). CDR3 amino acids: CARKNYEQYF. CDR3 coding DNA: TGCGCCAGAAAAAACTACGAGCAGTACTTC.

This clone was detected only a few times. The chain uses TRBV5-6 and TRBJ1-1; D unclear. The V end lost 0 bases, the J end lost 1 base, and 4 bases lay between the germline ends. The germline CDR1 and CDR2 sequences are SGHDT and YYEEEE. This CDR3 spans 13 amino acids. In DNA form, the CDR3 reads TGTGCCAGCAGCTTGGACACGAACACTGAAGCTTTCTTT. This translates into CASSLDTNTEAFF.